This record looks at one T cell receptor (beta chain) sequence and its context. Seattle patients were enrolled during active infection and followed longitudinally. Original methodology: Scientists estimated how many nucleated cells there were by amplifying reference gene primers. TCRdb's copy holds only in-frame clones and misses some; the assay was immunoSEQ multiplex PCR. From that table come the V and J calls and clone size; the DNA was used to work out D and trimming. The sample has approximately 300,000 clones, around nine tenths seen once. This sample was taken from a study of blood T cell repertoires in COVID-19. Study as a whole: Collection of acute and convalescent COVID-19 samples took place in the United States, Italy and Spain. T cells, B-cell-depleted T cells, or PBMCs provided the cDNA or gDNA that served as material.

This clonotype originated in a young woman with COVID-19, enrolled during active disease. The specimen was peripheral blood.

CDR3 nucleotides: TGTGCCAGCAGCGTAGAACACAGGGGAAATTCACCCCTCCACTTT. It specifies CASSVEHRGNSPLHF. This chain joins TRBV9 and TRBJ1-6, with 7 bases matching TRBD1. J lost 7 bases, V lost 0 bases, and 4 bases had no gene match. Germline V lookup: CDR1 SGDLS, CDR2 YYNGEE. The CDR3 spans 15 residues.